This TCR beta chain was obtained from a study of shared clonotypes between healthy human individuals. V was pared by 6 bases and J by 1 base, with 3 bases of the junction left unmatched. Per the germline V gene, CDR1 is MRHNA and CDR2 is SNTAGT. This CDR3 comprises 15 residues. Findings and limits, study-wide: In this cohort, only blood was sampled, and tissue repertoires likely differ.

A word on this clone: What it binds is unknown.

Generated by immunoSEQ multiplex PCR, the TCRdb table keeps only in-frame clones and is missing some. The sample yields over 2 million clones, roughly 96% seen once. This TCR came from a man between 18 and 35 years old in good health. J is TRBJ1-1 and V is TRBV6-4; 12 nucleotides line up with TRBD1. Source material: naive CD4+ T cells sorted from blood. Subset given: CD45RA+ positively selected. The DNA of the CDR3 is TGTGCCAGCAGACGGGACAGGGGGCAGAACACTGAAGCTTTCTTT. Amino acid sequence: CASRRDRGQNTEAFF.